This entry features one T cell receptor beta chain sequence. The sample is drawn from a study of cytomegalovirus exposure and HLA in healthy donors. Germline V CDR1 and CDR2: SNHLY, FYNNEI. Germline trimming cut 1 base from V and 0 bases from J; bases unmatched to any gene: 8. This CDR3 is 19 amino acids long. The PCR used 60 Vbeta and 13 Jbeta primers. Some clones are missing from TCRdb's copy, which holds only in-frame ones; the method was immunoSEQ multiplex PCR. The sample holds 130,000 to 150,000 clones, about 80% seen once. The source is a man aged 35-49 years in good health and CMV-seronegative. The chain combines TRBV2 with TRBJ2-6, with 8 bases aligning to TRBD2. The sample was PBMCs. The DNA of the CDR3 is TGTGCCAGCAGTGAAGGTGCTCGCGGGGGGTTCTCTGGGGCCAACGTCCTGACTTTC. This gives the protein CASSEGARGGFSGANVLTF. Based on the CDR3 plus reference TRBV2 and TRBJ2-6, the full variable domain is EPEVTQTPSHQVTQMGQEVILRCVPISNHLYFYWYRQILGQKVEFLVSFYNNEISEKSEIFDDQFSVERPDGSNFTLKIRSTKLEDSAMYFCASSEGARGGFSGANVLTFGAGSRLTVL.